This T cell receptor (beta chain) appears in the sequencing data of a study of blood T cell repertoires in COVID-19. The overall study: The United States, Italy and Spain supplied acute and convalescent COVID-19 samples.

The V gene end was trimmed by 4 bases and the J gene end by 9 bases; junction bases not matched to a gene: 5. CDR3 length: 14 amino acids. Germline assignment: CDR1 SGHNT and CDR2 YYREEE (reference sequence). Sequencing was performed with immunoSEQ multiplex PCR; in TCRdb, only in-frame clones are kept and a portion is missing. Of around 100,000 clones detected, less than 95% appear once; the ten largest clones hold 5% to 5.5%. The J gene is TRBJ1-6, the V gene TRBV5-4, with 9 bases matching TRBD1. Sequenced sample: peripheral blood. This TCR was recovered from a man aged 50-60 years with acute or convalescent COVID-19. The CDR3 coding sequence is TGTGCCAGCAGCGCGTGGGACAGGGCTTCACCCCTCCACTTT. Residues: CASSAWDRASPLHF.